This paragraph covers one T cell receptor (beta chain) sequence. The antigen remains undetermined. This entry comes from a study of PD-1 blockade in classical Hodgkin lymphoma. The study's findings and limits: Reports indicated that newly diagnosed patients had lower baseline TCR diversity than healthy donors did. Exclusion covered patients beginning nivolumab under 1 year post-ASCT.

Some clones are missing from TCRdb's copy, which holds only in-frame ones; the method was immunoSEQ multiplex PCR. The sample yields approximately 89,000 clones, 83% seen once. The V end lost 3 bases, the J end lost 8 bases, and 14 bases lay between the germline ends. This CDR3 spans 14 amino acids. Time point given: cycle 4 day 1 (C4D1), after more than 5 weeks of nivolumab. In every patient, relapse followed autologous stem cell transplantation, while exposure to brentuximab vedotin differed. Patients showed best responses of complete response, partial response or progressive disease. Sequenced material: peripheral blood mononuclear cells (PBMCs), taken before the fourth cycle of nivolumab. The chain is built from TRBV23-1 and TRBJ2-1, with D possibly being TRBD2 (5 bases). TRBV23-1 is classed as an ORF, of uncertain function. The origin of this receptor is a human donor with classical Hodgkin lymphoma. The CDR3 nucleotides read TGCGCCAGCAGTCACGGAGGCAGGTCCCATGAGCAGTTCTTC. It yields the protein CASSHGGRSHEQFF.